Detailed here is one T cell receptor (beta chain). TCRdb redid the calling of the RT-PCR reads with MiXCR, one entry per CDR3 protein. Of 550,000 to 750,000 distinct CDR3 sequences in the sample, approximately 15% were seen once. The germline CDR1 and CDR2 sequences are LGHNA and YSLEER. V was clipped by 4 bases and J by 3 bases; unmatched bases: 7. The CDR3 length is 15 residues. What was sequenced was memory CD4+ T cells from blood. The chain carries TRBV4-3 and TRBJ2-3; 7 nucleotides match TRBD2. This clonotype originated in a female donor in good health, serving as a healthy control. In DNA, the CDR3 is TGCGCCAGCAGCCTGGCGGGAGCGGTGACAGATACGCAGTATTTT. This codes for CASSLAGAVTDTQYF.